This T cell receptor (beta chain) is from a study of OX40 agonist ivuxolimab in advanced cancers. Study-level points and caveats: Clonal expansion from baseline to week 6 occurred in both CD4+ and CD8+ T cells. No antigen was identified for the clonally expanded peripheral T cells. Among the lowest levels of clonal expansion were found in partial responders at 0.1-3.0 mg/kg.

The data were produced by immunoSEQ multiplex PCR, yet TCRdb's version contains in-frame clones alone and is incomplete. Here the sample spans roughly 15,000 clones, 86% being singletons. In this sample, this clone turned up once. The antigen is not known. This CDR3 is 17 amino acids long. Between the trimmed V and J ends, which lost 4 bases and 2 bases, there was a span of 18 bases. The germline gives CDR1 MNHNS, CDR2 SASEGT. V usage is TRBV6-1 and J usage is TRBJ1-5; D may be TRBD1 (6 bases). The sample here was CD4+ or CD8+ T cells sorted from blood, taken in a trial of the OX40 agonist ivuxolimab. This TCR came from an adult with an advanced solid tumor such as melanoma, head and neck, liver or kidney cancer. The CDR3 DNA reads TGTGCCAGCAGTGGGTTCGTTGGGGCAGGGGGCAATCAGCCCCAGCATTTT. It yields the protein CASSGFVGAGGNQPQHF.